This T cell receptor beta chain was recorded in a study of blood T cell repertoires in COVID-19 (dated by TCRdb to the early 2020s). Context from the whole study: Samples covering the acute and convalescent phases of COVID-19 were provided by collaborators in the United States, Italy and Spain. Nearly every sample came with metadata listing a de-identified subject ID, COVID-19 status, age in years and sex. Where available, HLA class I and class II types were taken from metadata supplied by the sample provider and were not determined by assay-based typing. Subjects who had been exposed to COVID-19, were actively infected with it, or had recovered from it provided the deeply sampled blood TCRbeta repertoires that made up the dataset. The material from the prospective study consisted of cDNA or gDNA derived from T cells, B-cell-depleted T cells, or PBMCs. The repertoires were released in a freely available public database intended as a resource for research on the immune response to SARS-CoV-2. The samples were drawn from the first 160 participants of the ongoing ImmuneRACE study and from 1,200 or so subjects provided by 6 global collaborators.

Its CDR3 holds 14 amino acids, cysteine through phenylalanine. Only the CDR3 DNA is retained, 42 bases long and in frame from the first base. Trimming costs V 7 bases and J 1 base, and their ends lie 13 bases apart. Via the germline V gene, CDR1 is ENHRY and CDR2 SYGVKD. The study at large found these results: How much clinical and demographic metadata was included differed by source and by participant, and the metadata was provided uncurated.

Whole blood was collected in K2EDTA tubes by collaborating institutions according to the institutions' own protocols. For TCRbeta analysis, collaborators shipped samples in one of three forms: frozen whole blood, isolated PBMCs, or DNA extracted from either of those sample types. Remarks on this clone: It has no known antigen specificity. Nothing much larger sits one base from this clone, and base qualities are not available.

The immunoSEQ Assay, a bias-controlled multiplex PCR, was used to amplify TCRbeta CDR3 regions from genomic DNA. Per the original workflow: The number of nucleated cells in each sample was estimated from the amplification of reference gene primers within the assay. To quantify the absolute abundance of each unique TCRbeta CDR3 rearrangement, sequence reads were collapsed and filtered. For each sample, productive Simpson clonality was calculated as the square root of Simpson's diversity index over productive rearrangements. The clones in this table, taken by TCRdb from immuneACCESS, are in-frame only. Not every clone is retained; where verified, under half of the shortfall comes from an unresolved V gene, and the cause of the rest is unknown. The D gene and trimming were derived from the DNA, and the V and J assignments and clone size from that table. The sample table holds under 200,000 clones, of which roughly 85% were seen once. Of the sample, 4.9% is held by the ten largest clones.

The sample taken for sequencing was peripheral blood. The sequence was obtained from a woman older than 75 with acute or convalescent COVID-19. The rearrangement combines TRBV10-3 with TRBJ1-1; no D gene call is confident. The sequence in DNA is TGTGCCATCACCTTTGGCCGCTCGAACACTGAAGCTTTCTTT. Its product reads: CAITFGRSNTEAFF.